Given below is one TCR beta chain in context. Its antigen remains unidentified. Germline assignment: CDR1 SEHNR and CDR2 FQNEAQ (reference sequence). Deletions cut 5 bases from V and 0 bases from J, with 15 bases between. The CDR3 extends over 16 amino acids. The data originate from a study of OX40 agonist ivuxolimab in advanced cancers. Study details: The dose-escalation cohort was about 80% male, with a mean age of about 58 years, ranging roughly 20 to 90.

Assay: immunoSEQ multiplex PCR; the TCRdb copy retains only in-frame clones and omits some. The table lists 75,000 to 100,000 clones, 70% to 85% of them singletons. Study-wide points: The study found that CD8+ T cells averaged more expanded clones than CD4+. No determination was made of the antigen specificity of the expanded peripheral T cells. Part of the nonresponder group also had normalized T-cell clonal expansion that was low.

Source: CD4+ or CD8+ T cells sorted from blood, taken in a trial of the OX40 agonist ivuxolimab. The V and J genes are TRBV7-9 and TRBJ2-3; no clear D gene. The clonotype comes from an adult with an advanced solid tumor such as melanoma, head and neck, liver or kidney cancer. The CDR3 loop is CASSPTVLASTDTQYF. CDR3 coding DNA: TGTGCCAGCAGCCCCACTGTTCTCGCTAGCACAGATACGCAGTATTTT. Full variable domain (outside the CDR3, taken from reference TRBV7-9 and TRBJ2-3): DTGVSQNPRHKITKRGQNVTFRCDPISEHNRLYWYRQTLGQGPEFLTYFQNEAQLEKSRLLSDRFSAERPKGSFSTLEIQRTEQGDSAMYLCASSPTVLASTDTQYFGPGTRLTVL.